This T cell receptor (beta chain) originates from a study of cytomegalovirus exposure and HLA in healthy donors. Study in general: HLA-typed donors were the source of around 80 million unique TCRs, which an early data release held.

With 60 Vbeta and 13 Jbeta primers, the PCR was carried out. TCRdb's table, derived via immunoSEQ multiplex PCR, lists solely in-frame clones and lacks some. Of around 180,000 clones listed, around 80% are singletons. Findings and caveats of the study: Prediction of most subjects' HLA-A and HLA-B alleles by TCR beta sequences was reportedly accurate. Analysis was performed later, and it showed HLA-associated TCR beta chains to be more clonally expanded than equally common others.

Remarks on this clone: The antigen is unknown.

Trimming stripped 6 bases from V and 3 bases from J, with 15 bases between. Per the germline V gene, CDR1 is LGHNT and CDR2 is FRNRAP. CDR3 length equals 15 residues. V is TRBV12-5 and J is TRBJ2-4; possible D gene TRBD2, 6 bases. This receptor was taken from a man in his thirties or forties in good health and CMV-seropositive. The sample was PBMCs. In DNA, the CDR3 is TGTGCTAGTGGAACGAAGGAGGGTGACAAAAACATTCAGTACTTC. Its protein product is CASGTKEGDKNIQYF.